Shown below are 5 T cell receptor beta chains from a single sample sequenced in a study of T cells in Graves' hyperthyroidism and ophthalmopathy. Authors of the study amplified TCR beta CDR3 regions from RNA transcripts. TCR CDR3 regions were first amplified by RT-PCR with HTBI primers. From the multiplex PCR reads, TCRdb called clonotypes with MiXCR, one entry per CDR3 protein. The sample records around 610,000 distinct CDR3 sequences, about 15% being singletons. The sequencing input was blood. All receptors come from a woman aged 35 to 49 with Graves' ophthalmopathy.

In its sample, this clonotype was seen a few times. The V and J genes are TRBV15 and TRBJ1-1; D ambiguous. V dropped 0 bases and J dropped 10 bases, with 15 bases sitting between them. There are 14 residues in the CDR3. The germline gives CDR1 LNHNV, CDR2 YYDKDF (reference sequence). Here the CDR3 DNA reads TGTGCCACCAGCAGAGATCAATTTAGTCCCCGAGCTTTCTTT. It translates to CATSRDQFSPRAFF.

The rearrangement joins TRBV3-1 to TRBJ1-5; D unresolved. The CDR3 runs to 16 residues. The V gene's germline CDR1 is LGHDT and CDR2 YNNKEL (reference sequence). V lost 2 bases and J 1 base, leaving 12 bases between the germline ends. The CDR3 DNA sequence: TGTGCCAGCAGCCAAACAGCTTTCGGCAGCAATCAGCCCCAGCATTTT. This translates into CASSQTAFGSNQPQHF. Supplemented by reference TRBV3-1 and TRBJ1-5, the full variable domain reads DTAVSQTPKYLVTQMGNDKSIKCEQNLGHDTMYWYKQDSKKFLKIMFSYNNKELIINETVPNRFSPKSPDKAHLNLHINSLELGDSAVYFCASSQTAFGSNQPQHFGDGTRLSIL.

This clonotype was observed at least ten times. The V and J genes are TRBV12-3 or TRBV12-4 and TRBJ2-7; 9 bases line up with TRBD2. The CDR3 extends over 12 amino acids. V gave up 7 bases and J gave up 5 bases; unmatched junction bases: 3. The CDR3 DNA follows: TGTGCCAGCAAAGCGGGAGGTGACGAGCAGTACTTC. Translated, it gives CASKAGGDEQYF.

The chain has TRBV6-1 and TRBJ1-1; TRBD1 might be the D (5 bases). The CDR3 loop spans 15 amino acids. The V gene lost 6 bases and the J gene lost 0 bases, with 14 bases spanning the gap. Per the germline V gene, CDR1 is MNHNS and CDR2 is SASEGT. CDR3 region: CASRGVIGVNTEAFF. The CDR3 nucleotides are TGTGCCAGCAGGGGGGTGATAGGGGTGAACACTGAAGCTTTCTTT.

This clonotype was observed many times. The rearrangement links TRBV12-3 or TRBV12-4 to TRBJ1-3; D unresolved. V lost 6 bases and J lost 0, with 12 bases in between. The CDR3 has 15 amino acids. CDR3 amino acids: CASRPFTRSGNTIYF. The CDR3 region has the DNA TGTGCCAGCAGACCTTTTACACGCTCTGGAAACACCATATATTTT.